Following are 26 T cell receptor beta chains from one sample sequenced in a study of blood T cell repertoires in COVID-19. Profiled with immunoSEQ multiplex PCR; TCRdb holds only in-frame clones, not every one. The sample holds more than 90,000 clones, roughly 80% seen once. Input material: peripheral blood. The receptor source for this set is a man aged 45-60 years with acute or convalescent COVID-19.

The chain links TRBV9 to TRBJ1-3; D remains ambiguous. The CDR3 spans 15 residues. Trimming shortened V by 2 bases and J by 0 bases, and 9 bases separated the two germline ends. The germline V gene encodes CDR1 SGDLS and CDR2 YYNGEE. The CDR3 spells CASSVEGFSGNTIYF. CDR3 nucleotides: TGTGCCAGCAGCGTGGAGGGCTTCTCTGGAAACACCATATATTTT.

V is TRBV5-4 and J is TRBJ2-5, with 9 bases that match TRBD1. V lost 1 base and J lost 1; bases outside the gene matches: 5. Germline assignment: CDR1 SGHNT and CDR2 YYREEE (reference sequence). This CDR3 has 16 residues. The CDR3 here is CASSLSAGQGQETQYF. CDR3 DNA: TGTGCCAGCAGCTTGTCAGCGGGACAGGGCCAAGAGACCCAGTACTTC.

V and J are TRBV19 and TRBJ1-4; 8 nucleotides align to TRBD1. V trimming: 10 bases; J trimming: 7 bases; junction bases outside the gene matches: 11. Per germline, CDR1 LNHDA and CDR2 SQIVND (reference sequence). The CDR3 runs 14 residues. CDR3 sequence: CATTQGDYGEKLFF. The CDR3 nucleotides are TGTGCCACGACACAGGGGGACTATGGTGAAAAACTGTTTTTT.

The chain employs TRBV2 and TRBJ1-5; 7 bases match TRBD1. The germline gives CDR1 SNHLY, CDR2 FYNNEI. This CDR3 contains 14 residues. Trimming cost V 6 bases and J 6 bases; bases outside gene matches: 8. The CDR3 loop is CASSPGDRGQPQHF. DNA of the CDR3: TGTGCCAGCAGCCCCGGGGACAGAGGTCAGCCCCAGCATTTT.

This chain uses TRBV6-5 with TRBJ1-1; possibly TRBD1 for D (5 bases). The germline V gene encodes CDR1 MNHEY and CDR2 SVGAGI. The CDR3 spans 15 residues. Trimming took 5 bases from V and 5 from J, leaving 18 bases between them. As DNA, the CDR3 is TGTGCCAGCAGTACCGTTCGGGGGGGTGGAACTGAAGCTTTCTTT. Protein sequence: CASSTVRGGGTEAFF.

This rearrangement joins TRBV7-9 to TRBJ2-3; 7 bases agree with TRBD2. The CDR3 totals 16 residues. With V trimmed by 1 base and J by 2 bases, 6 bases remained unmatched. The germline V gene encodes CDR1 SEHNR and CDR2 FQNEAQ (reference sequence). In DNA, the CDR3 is TGTGCCAGCAGCTTAGGGGCGGGAGTTACCACAGATACGCAGTATTTT. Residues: CASSLGAGVTTDTQYF.

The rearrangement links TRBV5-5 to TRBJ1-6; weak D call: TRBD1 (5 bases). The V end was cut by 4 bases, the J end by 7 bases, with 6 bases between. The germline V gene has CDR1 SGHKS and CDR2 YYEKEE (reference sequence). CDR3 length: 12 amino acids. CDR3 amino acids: CASSGQNSPLHF. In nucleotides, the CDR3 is TGTGCCAGCAGCGGACAAAATTCACCCCTCCACTTT.

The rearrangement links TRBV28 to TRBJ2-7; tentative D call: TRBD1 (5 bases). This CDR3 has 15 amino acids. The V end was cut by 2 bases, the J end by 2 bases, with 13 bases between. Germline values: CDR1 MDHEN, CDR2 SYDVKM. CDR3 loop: CASSLVSGHTYEQYF. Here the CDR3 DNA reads TGTGCCAGCAGTTTAGTTTCAGGACACACCTACGAGCAGTACTTC.

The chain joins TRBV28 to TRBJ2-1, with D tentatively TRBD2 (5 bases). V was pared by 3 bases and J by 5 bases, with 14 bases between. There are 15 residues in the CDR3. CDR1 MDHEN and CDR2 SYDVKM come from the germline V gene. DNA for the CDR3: TGTGCCAGCAGTTTTGCCAGCGGAATCCACAATGAGCAGTTCTTC. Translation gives CASSFASGIHNEQFF.

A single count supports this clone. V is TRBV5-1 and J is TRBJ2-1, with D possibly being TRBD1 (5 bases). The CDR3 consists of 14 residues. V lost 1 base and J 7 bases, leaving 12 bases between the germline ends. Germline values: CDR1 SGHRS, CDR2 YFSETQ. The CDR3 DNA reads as TGCGCCAGCAGCTTGATGGGGCGGTATAATGAGCAGTTCTTC. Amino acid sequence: CASSLMGRYNEQFF. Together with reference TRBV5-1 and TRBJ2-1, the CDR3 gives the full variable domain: KAGVTQTPRYLIKTRGQQVTLSCSPISGHRSVSWYQQTPGQGLQFLFEYFSETQRNKGNFPGRFSGRQFSNSRSEMNVSTLELGDSALYLCASSLMGRYNEQFFGPGTRLTVL.

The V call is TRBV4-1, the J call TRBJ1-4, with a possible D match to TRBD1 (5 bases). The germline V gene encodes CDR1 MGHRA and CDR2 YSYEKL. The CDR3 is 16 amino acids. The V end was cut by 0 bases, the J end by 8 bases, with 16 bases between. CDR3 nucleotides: TGCGCCAGCAGCCAAGATTCTGCGGGGGGGGAGGAAAAACTGTTTTTT. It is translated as CASSQDSAGGEEKLFF.

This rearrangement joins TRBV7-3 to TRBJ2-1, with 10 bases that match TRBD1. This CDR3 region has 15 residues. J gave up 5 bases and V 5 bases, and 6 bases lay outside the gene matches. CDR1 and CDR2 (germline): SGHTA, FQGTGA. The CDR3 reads CASSLTGGGNNEQFF. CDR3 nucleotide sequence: TGTGCCAGCAGCCTGACAGGGGGCGGAAACAATGAGCAGTTCTTC.

The CDR3 DNA reads as TGTGCCAGCAGCCAAGAATCTGGGGGGGGCACAGATACGCAGTATTTT. Translated: CASSQESGGGTDTQYF. This chain links TRBV3-1 (or the pseudogene TRBV3-2) with TRBJ2-3, with TRBD2 matching over 7 bases. Germline lookup yields CDR1 LGHDT and CDR2 YNNKEL (reference sequence). The CDR3 covers 16 residues. The V segment lost 0 bases and the J segment 1 base; nucleotides outside the gene matches: 4.

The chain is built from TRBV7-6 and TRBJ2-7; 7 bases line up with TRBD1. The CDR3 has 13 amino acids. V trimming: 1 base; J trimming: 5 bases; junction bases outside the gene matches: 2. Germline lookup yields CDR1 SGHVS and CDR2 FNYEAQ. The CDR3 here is CASSLEQGNEQYF. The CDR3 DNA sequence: TGTGCCAGCAGCTTAGAACAGGGGAACGAGCAGTACTTC.

In DNA, the CDR3 is TGTGCCAGTAGGAGGACTAGCGTAAGCACAGATACGCAGTATTTT. This gives the protein CASRRTSVSTDTQYF. The gene calls are TRBV19 and TRBJ2-3; 9 nucleotides line up with TRBD2. Germline V gene sequence: CDR1 LNHDA, CDR2 SQIVND (reference sequence). V was pared by 6 bases and J by 0 bases, with 4 bases of the junction left unmatched. This CDR3 region has 15 residues.

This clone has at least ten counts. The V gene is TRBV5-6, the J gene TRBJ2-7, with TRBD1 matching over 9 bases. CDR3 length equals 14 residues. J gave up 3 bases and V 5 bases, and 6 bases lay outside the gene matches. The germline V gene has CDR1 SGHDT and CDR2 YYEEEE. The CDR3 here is CASSTGQGDYEQYF. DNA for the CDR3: TGTGCCAGCAGTACGGGACAGGGTGACTACGAGCAGTACTTC.

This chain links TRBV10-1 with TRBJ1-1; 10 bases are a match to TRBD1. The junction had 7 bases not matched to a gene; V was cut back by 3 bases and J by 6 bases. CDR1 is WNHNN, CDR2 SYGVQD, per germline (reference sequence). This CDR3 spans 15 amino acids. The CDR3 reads CASSDSPGQGPEAFF. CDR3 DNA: TGCGCCAGCAGTGACTCACCGGGACAGGGGCCTGAAGCTTTCTTT.

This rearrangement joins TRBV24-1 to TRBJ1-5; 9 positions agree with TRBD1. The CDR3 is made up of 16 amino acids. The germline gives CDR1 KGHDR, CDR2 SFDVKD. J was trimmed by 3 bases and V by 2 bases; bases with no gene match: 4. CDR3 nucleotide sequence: TGTGCCACCAGTGATTCACAGGGGGCGGTCAATCAGCCCCAGCATTTT. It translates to CATSDSQGAVNQPQHF.

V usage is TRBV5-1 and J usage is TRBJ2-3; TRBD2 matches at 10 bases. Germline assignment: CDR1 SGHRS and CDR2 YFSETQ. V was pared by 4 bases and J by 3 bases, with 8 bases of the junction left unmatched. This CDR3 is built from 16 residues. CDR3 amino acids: CASSIKREGLTDTQYF. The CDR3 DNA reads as TGCGCCAGCAGCATAAAGCGGGAGGGCCTTACAGATACGCAGTATTTT.

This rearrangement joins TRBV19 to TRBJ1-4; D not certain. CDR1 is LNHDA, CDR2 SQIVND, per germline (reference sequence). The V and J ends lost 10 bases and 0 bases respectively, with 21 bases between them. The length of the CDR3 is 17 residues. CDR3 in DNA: TGTGCCAAGACGACGACTGAAGTTCGACCAACTAATGAAAAACTGTTTTTT. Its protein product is CAKTTTEVRPTNEKLFF.

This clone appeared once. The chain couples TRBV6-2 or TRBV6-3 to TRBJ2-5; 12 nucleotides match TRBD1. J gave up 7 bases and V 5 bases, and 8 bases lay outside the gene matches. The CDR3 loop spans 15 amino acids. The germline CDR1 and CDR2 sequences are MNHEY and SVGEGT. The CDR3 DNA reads TGTGCCAGCAGTGCCGGGACAGGGGGCGCAGGGACCCAGTACTTC. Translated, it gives CASSAGTGGAGTQYF.

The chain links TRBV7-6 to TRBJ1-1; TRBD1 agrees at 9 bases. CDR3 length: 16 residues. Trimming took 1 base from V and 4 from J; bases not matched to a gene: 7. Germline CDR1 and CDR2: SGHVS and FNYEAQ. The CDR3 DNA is TGTGCCAGCAGCTTAGTCTCGACAGGGGGGGTCACTGAAGCTTTCTTT. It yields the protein CASSLVSTGGVTEAFF.

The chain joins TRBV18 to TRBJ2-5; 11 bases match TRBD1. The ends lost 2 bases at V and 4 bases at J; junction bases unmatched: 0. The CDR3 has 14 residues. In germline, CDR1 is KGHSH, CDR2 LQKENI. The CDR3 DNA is TGTGCCAGCTCACCAGGGACAGGGGGAGAGACCCAGTACTTC. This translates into CASSPGTGGETQYF.

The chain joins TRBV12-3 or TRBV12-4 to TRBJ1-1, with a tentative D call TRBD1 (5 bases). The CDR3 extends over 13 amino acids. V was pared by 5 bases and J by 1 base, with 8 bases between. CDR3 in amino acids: CASSGTRNTEAFF. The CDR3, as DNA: TGTGCCAGCAGTGGGACTAGGAACACTGAAGCTTTCTTT.

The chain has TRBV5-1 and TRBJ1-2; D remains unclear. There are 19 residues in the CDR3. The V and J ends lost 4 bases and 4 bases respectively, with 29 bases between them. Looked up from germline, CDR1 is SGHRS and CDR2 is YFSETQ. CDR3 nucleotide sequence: TGCGCCAGCAGCAAACTTGCTTTTCCCGGCATATCGGGAGTCTATGGCTACACCTTC. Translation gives CASSKLAFPGISGVYGYTF. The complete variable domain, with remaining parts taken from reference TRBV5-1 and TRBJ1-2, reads KAGVTQTPRYLIKTRGQQVTLSCSPISGHRSVSWYQQTPGQGLQFLFEYFSETQRNKGNFPGRFSGRQFSNSRSEMNVSTLELGDSALYLCASSKLAFPGISGVYGYTFGSGTRLTVV.

CDR3 in amino acids: CASSRLGTGGEYGYTF. CDR3 in DNA: TGTGCCAGCAGCCGCCTGGGGACAGGGGGCGAGTATGGCTACACCTTC. The chain couples TRBV14 to TRBJ1-2; TRBD1 agrees at 12 bases. This CDR3 is built from 16 residues. Per germline, CDR1 SGHDN and CDR2 FVKESK. The junction had 8 bases not matched to a gene; V was cut back by 4 bases and J by 5 bases.